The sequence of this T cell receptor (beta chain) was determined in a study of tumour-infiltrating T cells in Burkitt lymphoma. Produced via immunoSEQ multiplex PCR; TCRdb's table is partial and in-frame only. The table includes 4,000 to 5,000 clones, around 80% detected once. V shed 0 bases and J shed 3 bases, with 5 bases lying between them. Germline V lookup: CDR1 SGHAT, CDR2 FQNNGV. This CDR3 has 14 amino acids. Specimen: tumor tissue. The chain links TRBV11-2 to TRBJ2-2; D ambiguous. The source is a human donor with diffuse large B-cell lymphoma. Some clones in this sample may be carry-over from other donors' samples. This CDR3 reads CASSLERDTGELFF. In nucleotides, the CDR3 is TGTGCCAGCAGCTTAGAAAGGGACACCGGGGAGCTGTTTTTT.